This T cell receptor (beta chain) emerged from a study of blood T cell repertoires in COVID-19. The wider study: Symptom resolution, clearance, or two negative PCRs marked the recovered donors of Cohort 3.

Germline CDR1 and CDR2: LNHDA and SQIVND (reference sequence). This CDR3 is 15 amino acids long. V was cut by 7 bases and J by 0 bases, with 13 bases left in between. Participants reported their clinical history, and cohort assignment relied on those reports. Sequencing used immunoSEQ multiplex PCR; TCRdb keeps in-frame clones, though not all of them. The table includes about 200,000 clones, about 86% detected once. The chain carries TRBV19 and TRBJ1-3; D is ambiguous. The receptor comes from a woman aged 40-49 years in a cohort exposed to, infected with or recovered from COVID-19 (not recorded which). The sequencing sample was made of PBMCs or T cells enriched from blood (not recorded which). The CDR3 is CASISRVVSGNTIYF. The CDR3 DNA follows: TGTGCCAGTATCTCACGGGTCGTCTCTGGAAACACCATATATTTT.